This TCR beta chain was retrieved from a study of metastatic and nonmetastatic thyroid tumors. Across the study: Repertoire comparisons spanned blood and tumor or nodule tissue from malignant and benign thyroid patients. Study results and caveats: Malignant thyroid tumors reportedly exceeded benign nodules significantly in TCR beta diversity, with the difference appearing in blood and tumor.

Note on this clone: No antigen is known for it.

In the original processing: Building a distant-metastasis classifier for papillary thyroid cancer drew on CDR3 differences across clinicopathological groups. TCRdb called clones again from the PCR reads with MiXCR. TCRdb, not the authors, supplied the V and J calls. The data show some 23,000 clones, 20% to 25% seen once. Every patient was untreated before thyroid surgery. Sequenced input: adjacent normal tissue. The origin of this receptor is a female donor with papillary thyroid cancer or a benign thyroid nodule (not recorded which). Some clones in this sample may be carry-over from other donors' samples.

CDR3 bases: TGTGCCAGCAGCCCCCTCCCGGGACTAGCGGATAGGAATGAGCAGTTCTTC. Amino acid sequence: CASSPLPGLADRNEQFF. The chain joins TRBV14 to TRBJ2-1, with 11 bases identical to TRBD2. After removal of 4 bases from V and 7 bases from J, the junction contained 12 bases not matched to a gene. Germline CDR1 SGHDN, CDR2 FVKESK. The CDR3 runs to 17 residues.